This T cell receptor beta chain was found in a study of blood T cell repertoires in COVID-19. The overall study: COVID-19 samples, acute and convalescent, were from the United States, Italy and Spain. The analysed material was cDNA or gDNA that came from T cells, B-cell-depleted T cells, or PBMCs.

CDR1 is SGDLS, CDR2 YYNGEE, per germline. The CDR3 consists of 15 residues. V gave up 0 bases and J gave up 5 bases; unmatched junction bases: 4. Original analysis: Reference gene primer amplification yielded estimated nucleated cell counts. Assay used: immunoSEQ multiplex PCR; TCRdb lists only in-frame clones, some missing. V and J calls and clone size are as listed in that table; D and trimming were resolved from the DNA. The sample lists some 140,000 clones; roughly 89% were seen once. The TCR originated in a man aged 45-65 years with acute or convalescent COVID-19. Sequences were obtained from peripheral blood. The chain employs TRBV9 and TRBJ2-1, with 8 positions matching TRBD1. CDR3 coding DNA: TGTGCCAGCAGCGTAGTAGGACAGGGTAACAATGAGCAGTTCTTC. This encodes CASSVVGQGNNEQFF. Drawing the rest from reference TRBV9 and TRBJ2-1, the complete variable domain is DSGVTQTPKHLITATGQRVTLRCSPRSGDLSVYWYQQSLDQGLQFLIQYYNGEERAKGNILERFSAQQFPDLHSELNLSSLELGDSALYFCASSVVGQGNNEQFFGPGTRLTVL.